This is a list of T cell receptor beta chains from one sample in a study of cytomegalovirus exposure and HLA in healthy donors. Assay: immunoSEQ multiplex PCR; the TCRdb copy retains only in-frame clones and omits some. The table lists under 150,000 clones, over 70% of them singletons. The sample consisted of PBMCs. These receptors were collected from a middle-aged woman in good health and CMV-seronegative. Each CDR3 is given with its conserved first and last residue. D genes are given only for firm matches. Not all rows give a size; the values are once, few, many and, for expanded clones, a class.

d_gene	abundance	j_gene	v_gene	CDR3nt	CDR3aa
TRBD1	-	TRBJ1-2	TRBV2	TGTGCCAGCAGTCGAGACAGGGCAGATGGCTACACCTTC	CASSRDRADGYTF
-	few	TRBJ1-1	TRBV6-6	TGTGCCAGCAGTTCCCTCCGGCAGGGGTCCTCTGAAGCTTTCTTT	CASSSLRQGSSEAFF
-	-	TRBJ1-6	TRBV13	TGTGCCAGCAGCCCCCGGCGGAGAAATTCACCCCTCCACTTT	CASSPRRRNSPLHF
-	-	TRBJ2-5	TRBV5-1	TGCGCCAGCAGCTTGGAGGGGCGGTTCCAAGAGACCCAGTACTTC	CASSLEGRFQETQYF
TRBD2	-	TRBJ2-3	TRBV30	TGTGCCTGGAGCCCCGGACTAGCGGGGCGCACAGATACGCAGTATTTT	CAWSPGLAGRTDTQYF
TRBD2	-	TRBJ2-3	TRBV5-1	TGCGCCAGCAGCTTGGCCATGACTAGCGGGGGCACAGATACGCAGTATTTT	CASSLAMTSGGTDTQYF
-	-	TRBJ1-3	TRBV6-1	TGTGCCAGCAGTGAAATCGACAGGCGGAAAGGGTCTGGAAACACCATATATTTT	CASSEIDRRKGSGNTIYF
-	few	TRBJ1-1	TRBV7-2	TGTGCCAGCAGCCCTACGCCGAACACTGAAGCTTTCTTT	CASSPTPNTEAFF
TRBD1	-	TRBJ1-5	TRBV6-1	TGTGCCAGCAGGACAGGGCATAACTCCAATCAGCCCCAGCATTTT	CASRTGHNSNQPQHF
-	once	TRBJ1-4	TRBV30	TGTGCCTGGAGCTATGGGGGGAATGAAAAACTGTTTTTT	CAWSYGGNEKLFF
-	-	TRBJ2-7	TRBV7-9	TGTGCCAGCAGCCATTCTCGGGGGTCAGGTTCCTACGAGCAGTACTTC	CASSHSRGSGSYEQYF
-	once	TRBJ2-7	TRBV6-6	TGTGCCAGCAGGCCTGCAGGGTACGAGCAGTACTTC	CASRPAGYEQYF
-	few	TRBJ1-2	TRBV6-5	TGTGCCAGCAGTCTGACGGACACCCAAGGGTATGGCTACACCTTC	CASSLTDTQGYGYTF
-	-	TRBJ1-2	TRBV28	TGTGCCAGCAACGCGAGGGTTTGGGGTGGCTACACCTTC	CASNARVWGGYTF
-	-	TRBJ2-5	TRBV18	TGTGCCAGCTCACCAGGGCAAGGGGAAGAGACCCAGTACTTC	CASSPGQGEETQYF
-	-	TRBJ1-6	TRBV4-2	TGTGCCAGCAGCCAAGAATTGTTCAGCGTAATCTCCTATAATTCACCCCTCCACTTT	CASSQELFSVISYNSPLHF
TRBD1	few	TRBJ1-4	TRBV7-6	TGTGCCAGCAGCCTCAGGGGGTTTGAAAGAGAAAAACTGTTTTTT	CASSLRGFEREKLFF
-	-	TRBJ1-1	TRBV2	TGTGCCAGCAGCCGGGACACCAACACTGAAGCTTTCTTT	CASSRDTNTEAFF
TRBD1	-	TRBJ1-4	TRBV5-4	TGTGCCAGCAGCTTACAACAGGGACAGAATGAAAAACTGTTTTTT	CASSLQQGQNEKLFF
TRBD1	-	TRBJ1-6	TRBV6-5	TGTGCCAGCAGCCAACAGGGGGCTATTTCACCCCTCCACTTT	CASSQQGAISPLHF
TRBD2	once	TRBJ2-1	TRBV6-1	TGTGCCAGCAAAACCTTAGCGGGGAGGGACAATGAGCAGTTCTTC	CASKTLAGRDNEQFF
-	-	TRBJ1-2	TRBV9	TGTGCCAGCAGCACCCAGACGCGGGGTCCCTATGGCTACACCTTC	CASSTQTRGPYGYTF
-	-	TRBJ1-4	TRBV28	TGTGCCAGCAGTTACGAGCGACAGGCCGCAACTAATGAAAAACTGTTTTTT	CASSYERQAATNEKLFF
-	-	TRBJ1-5	TRBV28	TGTGCCAGCAGTTTACTAACAGGGAATAGCAATCAGCCCCAGCATTTT	CASSLLTGNSNQPQHF
-	-	TRBJ2-3	TRBV7-9	TGTGCCAGCAGTCTCGGGGAGACTTACACAGATACGCAGTATTTT	CASSLGETYTDTQYF
TRBD1	-	TRBJ2-3	TRBV5-1	TGCGCCAGCAGCTTGGCCACAAGGACAGGGTCAACCACAGATACGCAGTATTTT	CASSLATRTGSTTDTQYF
TRBD1	-	TRBJ1-3	TRBV6-1	TGTGCCAGCACTCAACAGGGGGGTGGAAACACCATATATTTT	CASTQQGGGNTIYF